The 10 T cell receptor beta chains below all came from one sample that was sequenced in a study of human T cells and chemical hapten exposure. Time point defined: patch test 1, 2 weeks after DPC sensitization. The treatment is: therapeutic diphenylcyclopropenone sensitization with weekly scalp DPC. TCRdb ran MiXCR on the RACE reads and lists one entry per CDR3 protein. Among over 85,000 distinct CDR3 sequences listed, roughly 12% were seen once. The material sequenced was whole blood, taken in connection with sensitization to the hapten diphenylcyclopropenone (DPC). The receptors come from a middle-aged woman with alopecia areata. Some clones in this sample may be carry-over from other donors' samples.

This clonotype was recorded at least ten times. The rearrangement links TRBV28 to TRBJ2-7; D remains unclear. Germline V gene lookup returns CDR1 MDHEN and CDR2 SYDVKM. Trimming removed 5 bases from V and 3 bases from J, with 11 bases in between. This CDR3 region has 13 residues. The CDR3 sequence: CASSPSPLYEQYF. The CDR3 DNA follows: TGTGCCAGCAGTCCATCCCCCCTCTACGAGCAGTACTTC.

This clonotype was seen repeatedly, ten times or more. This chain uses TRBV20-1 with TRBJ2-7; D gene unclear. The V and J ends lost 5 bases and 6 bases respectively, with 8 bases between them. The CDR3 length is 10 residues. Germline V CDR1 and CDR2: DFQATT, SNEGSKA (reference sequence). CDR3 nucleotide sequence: TGCAGTGCTGCTCTTTCCGAGCAGTACTTC. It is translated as CSAALSEQYF.

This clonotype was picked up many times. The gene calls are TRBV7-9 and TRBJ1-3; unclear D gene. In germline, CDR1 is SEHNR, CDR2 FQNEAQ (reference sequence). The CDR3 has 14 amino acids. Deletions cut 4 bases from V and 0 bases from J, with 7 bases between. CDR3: CASSSWDSGNTIYF. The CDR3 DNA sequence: TGTGCCAGCAGCTCCTGGGACTCTGGAAACACCATATATTTT.

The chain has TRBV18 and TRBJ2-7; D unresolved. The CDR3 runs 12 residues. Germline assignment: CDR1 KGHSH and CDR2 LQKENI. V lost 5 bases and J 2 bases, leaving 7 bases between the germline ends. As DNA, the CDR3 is TGTGCCAGCTCAAACCGAACCTACGAGCAGTACTTC. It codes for CASSNRTYEQYF.

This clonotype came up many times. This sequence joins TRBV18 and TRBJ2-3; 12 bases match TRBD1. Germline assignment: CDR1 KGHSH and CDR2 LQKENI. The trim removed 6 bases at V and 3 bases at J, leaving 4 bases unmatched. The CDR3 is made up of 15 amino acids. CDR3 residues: CASSPGQGATDTQYF. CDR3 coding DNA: TGTGCCAGCTCGCCGGGACAGGGGGCAACAGATACGCAGTATTTT.

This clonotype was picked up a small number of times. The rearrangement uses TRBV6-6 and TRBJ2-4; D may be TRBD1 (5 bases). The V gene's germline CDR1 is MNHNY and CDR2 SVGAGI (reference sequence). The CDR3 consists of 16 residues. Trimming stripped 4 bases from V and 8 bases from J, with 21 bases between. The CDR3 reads CASSSGIGAAPHIQYF. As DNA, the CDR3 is TGTGCCAGCAGTTCTGGCATTGGGGCTGCCCCCCACATTCAGTACTTC.

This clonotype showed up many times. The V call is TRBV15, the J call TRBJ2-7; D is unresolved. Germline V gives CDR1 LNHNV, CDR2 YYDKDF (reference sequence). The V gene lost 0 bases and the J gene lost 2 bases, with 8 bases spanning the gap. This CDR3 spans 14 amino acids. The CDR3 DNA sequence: TGTGCCACCAGCAGAGACCCAGGCCCCTACGAGCAGTACTTC. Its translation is CATSRDPGPYEQYF.

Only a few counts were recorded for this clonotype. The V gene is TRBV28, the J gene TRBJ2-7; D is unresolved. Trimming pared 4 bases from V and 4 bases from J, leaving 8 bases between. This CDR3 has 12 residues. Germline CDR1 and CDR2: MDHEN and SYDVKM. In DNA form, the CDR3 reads TGTGCCAGCAGTTCGACGACTTACGAGCAGTACTTC. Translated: CASSSTTYEQYF.

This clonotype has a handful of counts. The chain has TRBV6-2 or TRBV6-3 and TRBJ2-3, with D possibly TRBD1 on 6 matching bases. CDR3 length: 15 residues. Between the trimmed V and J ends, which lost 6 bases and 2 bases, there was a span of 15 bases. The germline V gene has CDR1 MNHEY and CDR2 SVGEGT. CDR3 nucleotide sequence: TGTGCCAGCAGCCCAGGACAGACCGACACAGATACGCAGTATTTT. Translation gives CASSPGQTDTDTQYF.

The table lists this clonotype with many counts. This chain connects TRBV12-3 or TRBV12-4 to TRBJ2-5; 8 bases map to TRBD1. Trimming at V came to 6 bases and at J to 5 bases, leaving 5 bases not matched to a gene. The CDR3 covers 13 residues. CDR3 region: CASSPGDRETQYF. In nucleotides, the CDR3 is TGTGCCAGCAGCCCGGGGGACAGGGAGACCCAGTACTTC.